These 9 T cell receptor beta chains originate from one sample sequenced in a study of early T cells in non-severe SARS-CoV-2 infection. TCRdb re-called the 5' RACE reads with MiXCR, one entry per CDR3 protein. The repertoire holds 55,000 to 70,000 distinct CDR3 sequences, around 13% seen once, with around 4.7% in the top ten. Source material: whole blood. The source of these receptors is an adult who was a healthcare worker with PCR-confirmed SARS-CoV-2 infection or an uninfected control (not recorded which).

A few counts support this clonotype. The CDR3 DNA follows: TGTGCCAGCAGTCGAACTGGGAAGGGAGGGTACGAGCAGTACTTC. This sequence encodes CASSRTGKGGYEQYF. J is TRBJ2-7 and V is TRBV11-2, with 7 bases identical to TRBD2. Germline CDR1 is SGHAT and CDR2 is FQNNGV. V trimming: 6 bases; J trimming: 4 bases; junction bases outside the gene matches: 12. The CDR3 sequence is 15 residues long.

This clonotype has a count of ten or more. The gene calls are TRBV7-9 and TRBJ1-4; TRBD1 aligns across 7 bases. The CDR3 is 19 amino acids. Germline V gives CDR1 SEHNR, CDR2 FQNEAQ (reference sequence). After removal of 1 base from V and 10 bases from J, the junction contained 21 bases not matched to a gene. The CDR3 DNA is TGTGCCAGCAGCTTAGATCTCTCTTGGGGACAGAGTATACTTGCAAAACTGTTTTTT. Residues: CASSLDLSWGQSILAKLFF.

J is TRBJ1-4 and V is TRBV28; the D gene is possibly TRBD1 (6 bases). Trimming cost V 5 bases and J 8 bases, with 15 bases left between them. The CDR3 totals 14 residues. The germline V gene has CDR1 MDHEN and CDR2 SYDVKM. CDR3 sequence: CASSRGWGREKLFF. The CDR3 bases are TGTGCCAGCAGTCGCGGATGGGGGCGCGAAAAACTGTTTTTT.

The chain combines TRBV20-1 with TRBJ2-3, with D hard to call. V was pared by 7 bases and J by 3 bases, with 11 bases between. This CDR3 has 12 residues. CDR1 is DFQATT, CDR2 SNEGSKA, per germline (reference sequence). CDR3 bases: TGCAGTGTTGCCTGGGAAACAGATACGCAGTATTTT. This encodes CSVAWETDTQYF.

The chain is built from TRBV6-5 and TRBJ1-5, with D hard to call. The V and J ends lost 4 bases and 5 bases respectively, with 9 bases between them. The germline CDR1 and CDR2 sequences are MNHEY and SVGAGI. CDR3 size: 13 residues. In DNA form, the CDR3 reads TGTGCCAGCAGTTCAGTAAAACATCAGCCCCAGCATTTT. It translates to CASSSVKHQPQHF.

Within the sample, this clonotype is medium-sized. The chain combines TRBV12-3 or TRBV12-4 with TRBJ2-7; D is possibly TRBD2 (5 bases). V shed 3 bases and J shed 2 bases, with 14 bases lying between them. The CDR3 is made up of 15 amino acids. The CDR3 is CASSFYWTDPYEQYF. The CDR3, as DNA: TGTGCCAGCAGTTTTTACTGGACTGACCCCTACGAGCAGTACTTC.

This clonotype was seen ten or more times. The rearrangement joins TRBV5-1 to TRBJ2-1, with D tentatively TRBD2 (5 bases). CDR1 is SGHRS, CDR2 YFSETQ, per germline. The CDR3 is 17 amino acids. V lost 3 bases, J lost 2 bases, and 18 bases lay in between. The CDR3 region has the DNA TGCGCCAGCAGCTGGACCACGCTCGGGGTGGCCTACAATGAGCAGTTCTTC. The encoded protein is CASSWTTLGVAYNEQFF.

This clonotype was picked up many times. The rearrangement links TRBV10-2 to TRBJ2-1; possible D gene TRBD2, 5 bases. This CDR3 has 13 residues. The V end lost 8 bases, the J end lost 8 bases, and 16 bases lay between the germline ends. Per germline, CDR1 WSHSY and CDR2 SAAADI. The CDR3 region is CASRGGLGDEQFF. The DNA of the CDR3 is TGCGCCAGCCGAGGAGGCCTCGGCGATGAGCAGTTCTTC.

In nucleotides, the CDR3 is TGTGCCAGTAGTAGTCCGGCAGGACCTACAGAGACCCAGTACTTC. This codes for CASSSPAGPTETQYF. The genes are TRBV19 and TRBJ2-5, with unresolved D. Germline V gives CDR1 LNHDA, CDR2 SQIVND (reference sequence). V shed 4 bases and J shed 4 bases, with 16 bases lying between them. The CDR3 sequence is 15 residues long.